The 7 T cell receptor beta chains presented below share a single source sample, sequenced in a study of post-analysis software for immune sequencing data. Study-level results: About 5 TRBV segments, including TRBV5-6, TRBV5-1 and TRBV20-1, were more frequent in patients than controls.

The TCR beta cDNA libraries carried unique molecular identifiers. TCRdb re-called the PCR reads through MiXCR, storing one row per CDR3 protein. The table includes roughly 730,000 distinct CDR3 sequences, less than 35% detected once. These receptors lack a known antigen. Sequencing used blood. The receptors here all came from a girl under 18 with multiple sclerosis.

The chain uses TRBV2 and TRBJ2-5, with D possibly called TRBD1 or TRBD2 (6 bases each). CDR3 length: 16 residues. The germline V gene encodes CDR1 SNHLY and CDR2 FYNNEI. With 6 bases removed from V and 5 bases from J, the gap between germline ends came to 22 bases. This chain's CDR3 is CASRTRPGARWETQYF. DNA for the CDR3: TGTGCCAGCAGGACCCGACCGGGGGCGAGGTGGGAGACCCAGTACTTC.

This clonotype was recorded a few times. V usage is TRBV20-1 and J usage is TRBJ2-7; a weak D match, TRBD2 (6 bases). Germline assignment: CDR1 DFQATT and CDR2 SNEGSKA (reference sequence). Trimming removed 3 bases from V and 1 base from J, with 16 bases in between. The CDR3 runs to 15 residues. CDR3: CSARGGALPSYEQYF. The CDR3 coding sequence is TGCAGTGCTAGGGGGGGTGCCCTCCCTTCCTACGAGCAGTACTTC.

This clonotype was counted a few times. CDR3 residues: CASSLGRGDEKLFF. The CDR3 bases are TGCGCCAGCAGCTTGGGAAGGGGTGATGAAAAACTGTTTTTT. This chain connects TRBV5-1 to TRBJ1-4, with D possibly being TRBD1 (5 bases). This CDR3 has 14 amino acids. Germline CDR1 is SGHRS and CDR2 is YFSETQ. V was cut by 0 bases and J by 6 bases, with 9 bases left in between.

V and J are TRBV5-1 and TRBJ2-7; perhaps TRBD1 as D (5 bases). Germline CDR1 and CDR2: SGHRS and YFSETQ. V was trimmed by 4 bases and J by 0 bases, leaving 17 bases between them. This CDR3 region has 16 residues. CDR3 DNA: TGCGCCAGCAGCCCCGGGCATAGACAGACCTCCTACGAGCAGTACTTC. Amino acids: CASSPGHRQTSYEQYF.

This clonotype was seen a few times. The chain couples TRBV29-1 to TRBJ1-1; D unresolved. The CDR3 is made up of 11 amino acids. CDR1 SQVTM and CDR2 ANQGSEA come from the germline V gene. V lost 7 bases to trimming and J lost 5 bases, with 11 bases between them. CDR3 protein: CSAGRATEAFF. In DNA, the CDR3 is TGCAGCGCCGGACGGGCGACTGAAGCTTTCTTT.

This clonotype was detected only a few times. The rearrangement joins TRBV7-2 to TRBJ2-5; D not resolved. V lost 3 bases and J lost 0, with 11 bases in between. The CDR3 contains 15 residues. CDR1 is SGHTA, CDR2 FQGNSA, per germline. The CDR3 spells CASSFSALYQETQYF. The CDR3 DNA reads as TGTGCCAGCAGCTTCTCAGCGTTGTACCAAGAGACCCAGTACTTC.

In its sample, this clonotype was seen a few times. The chain has TRBV2 and TRBJ2-3; TRBD2 matches 9 bases. Germline V gene lookup returns CDR1 SNHLY and CDR2 FYNNEI. The junction had 13 bases not matched to a gene; V was cut back by 6 bases and J by 6 bases. The CDR3 is made up of 16 amino acids. DNA of the CDR3: TGTGCCAGCAGGCTGGGCGGGGGGGCCTCCGGCGATACGCAGTATTTT. Translating gives CASRLGGGASGDTQYF.